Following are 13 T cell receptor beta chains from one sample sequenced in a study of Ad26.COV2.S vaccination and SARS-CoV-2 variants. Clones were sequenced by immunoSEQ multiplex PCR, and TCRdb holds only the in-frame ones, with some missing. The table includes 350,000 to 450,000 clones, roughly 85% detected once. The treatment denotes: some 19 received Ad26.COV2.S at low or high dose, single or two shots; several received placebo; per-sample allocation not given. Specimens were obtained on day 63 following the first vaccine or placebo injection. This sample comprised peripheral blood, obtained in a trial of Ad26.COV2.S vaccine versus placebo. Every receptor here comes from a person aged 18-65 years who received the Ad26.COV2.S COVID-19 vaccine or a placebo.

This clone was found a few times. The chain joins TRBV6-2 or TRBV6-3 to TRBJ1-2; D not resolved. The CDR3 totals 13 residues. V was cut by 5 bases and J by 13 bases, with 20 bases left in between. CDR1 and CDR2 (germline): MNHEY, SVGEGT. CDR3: CASSPSTPYGCTF. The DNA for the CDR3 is TGTGCCAGCAGTCCGTCAACGCCCTATGGTTGCACCTTC.

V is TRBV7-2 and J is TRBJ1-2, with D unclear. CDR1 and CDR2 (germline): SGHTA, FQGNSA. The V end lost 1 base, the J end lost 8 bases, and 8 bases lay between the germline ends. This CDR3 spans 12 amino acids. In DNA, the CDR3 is TGTGCCAGCAGCTTAGGCGGGAGGGGCTACACCTTC. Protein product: CASSLGGRGYTF.

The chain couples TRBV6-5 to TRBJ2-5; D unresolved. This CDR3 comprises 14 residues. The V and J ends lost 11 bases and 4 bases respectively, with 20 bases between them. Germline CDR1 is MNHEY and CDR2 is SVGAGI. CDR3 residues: CAGRRSAYLETQYF. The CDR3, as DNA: TGTGCCGGTCGCCGATCCGCGTACTTAGAGACCCAGTACTTC.

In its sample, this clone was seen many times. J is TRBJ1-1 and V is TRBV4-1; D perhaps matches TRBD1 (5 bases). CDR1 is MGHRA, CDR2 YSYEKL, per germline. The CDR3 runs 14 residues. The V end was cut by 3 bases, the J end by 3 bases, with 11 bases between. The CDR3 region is CASSHNSGYTEAFF. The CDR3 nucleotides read TGCGCCAGCAGCCACAATTCAGGGTACACTGAAGCTTTCTTT.

For the CDR3, the DNA is TGTGCCAGCAGCATAACTAGCGGAGGGGTGGATACGCAGTATTTT. Its protein is CASSITSGGVDTQYF. This chain uses TRBV28 with TRBJ2-3, with TRBD2 identical over 8 bases. There are 15 residues in the CDR3. J gave up 6 bases and V 6 bases, and 11 bases lay outside the gene matches. Germline V gene data show CDR1 as MDHEN and CDR2 as SYDVKM.

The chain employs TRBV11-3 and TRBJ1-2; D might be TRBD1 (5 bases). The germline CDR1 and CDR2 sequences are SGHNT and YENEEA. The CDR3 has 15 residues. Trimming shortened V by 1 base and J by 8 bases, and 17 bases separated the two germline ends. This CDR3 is CASSLARADADGYTF. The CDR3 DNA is TGTGCCAGCAGCTTAGCCAGGGCTGATGCGGACGGCTACACCTTC.

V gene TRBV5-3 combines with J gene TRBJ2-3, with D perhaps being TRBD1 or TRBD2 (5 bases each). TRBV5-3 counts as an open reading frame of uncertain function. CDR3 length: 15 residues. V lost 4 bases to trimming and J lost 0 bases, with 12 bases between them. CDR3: CARSLLGPSTDTQYF. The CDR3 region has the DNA TGTGCCAGAAGCCTACTGGGACCTAGCACAGATACGCAGTATTTT.

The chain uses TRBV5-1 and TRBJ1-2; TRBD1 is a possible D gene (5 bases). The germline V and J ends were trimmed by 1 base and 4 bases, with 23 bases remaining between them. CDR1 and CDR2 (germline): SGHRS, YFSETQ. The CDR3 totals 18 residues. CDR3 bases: TGCGCCAGCAGCTTGCGGAGATTCCAGGACAACCTTCCCTATGGCTACACCTTC. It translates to CASSLRRFQDNLPYGYTF.

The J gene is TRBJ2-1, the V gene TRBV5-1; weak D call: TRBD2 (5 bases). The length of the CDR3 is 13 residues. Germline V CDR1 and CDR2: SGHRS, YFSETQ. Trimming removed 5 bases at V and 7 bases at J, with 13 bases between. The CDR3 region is CASSMIGGNEQFF. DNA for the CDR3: TGCGCCAGCAGTATGATCGGAGGAAATGAGCAGTTCTTC.

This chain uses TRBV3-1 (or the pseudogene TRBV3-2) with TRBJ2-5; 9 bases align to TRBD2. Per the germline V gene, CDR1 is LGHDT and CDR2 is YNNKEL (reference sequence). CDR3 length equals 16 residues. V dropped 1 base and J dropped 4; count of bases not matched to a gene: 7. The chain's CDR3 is CASSQVSSGNLETQYF. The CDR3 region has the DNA TGTGCCAGCAGCCAAGTATCTAGCGGGAACCTAGAGACCCAGTACTTC.

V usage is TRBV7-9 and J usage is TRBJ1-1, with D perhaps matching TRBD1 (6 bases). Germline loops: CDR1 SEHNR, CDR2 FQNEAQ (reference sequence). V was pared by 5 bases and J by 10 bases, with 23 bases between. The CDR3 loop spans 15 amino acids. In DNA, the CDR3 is TGTGCCAGCAGCCAAACACCTATAGACAGGCTCCCAGCTTTCTTT. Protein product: CASSQTPIDRLPAFF.

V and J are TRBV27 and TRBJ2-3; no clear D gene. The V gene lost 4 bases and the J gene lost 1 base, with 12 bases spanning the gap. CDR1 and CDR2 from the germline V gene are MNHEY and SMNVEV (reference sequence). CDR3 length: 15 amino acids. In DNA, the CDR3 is TGTGCCAGCAGTTCTAGACTGGCGGGCACAGATACGCAGTATTTT. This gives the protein CASSSRLAGTDTQYF.

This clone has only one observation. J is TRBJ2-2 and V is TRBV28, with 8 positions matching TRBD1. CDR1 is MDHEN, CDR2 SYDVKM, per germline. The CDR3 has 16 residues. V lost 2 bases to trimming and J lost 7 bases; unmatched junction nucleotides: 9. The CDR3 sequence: CASSLTRGPEVGELFF. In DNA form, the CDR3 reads TGTGCCAGCAGTTTAACCAGGGGGCCAGAGGTCGGGGAGCTGTTTTTT.